Sequencing of this TCR beta chain was carried out in a study of follicular helper T cells after annual influenza vaccination. Time point indicated: 2014-2015 season, pre-vaccination. Germline CDR1 reads SGHRS; CDR2 reads YFSETQ. V was shortened by 5 bases and J by 6 bases, with 21 bases between the two germline ends. The CDR3 extends over 16 amino acids. Generated by immunoSEQ multiplex PCR, the TCRdb table keeps only in-frame clones and is missing some. The sample includes 26,000 or so clones, more than 80% seen only once; the top ten take about 1.2%. Sequencing was performed on CXCR5+ CD38- circulating T follicular helper cells from blood, taken on the day of influenza vaccination. Subset given: circulating Tfh, non-naive CD4+CXCR5+PD-1+ (ICOS+CD38+ or ICOS-CD38-). The receptor was derived from an adult who received the influenza vaccine. The chain employs TRBV5-1 and TRBJ2-1, with D tentatively TRBD1 (6 bases). The DNA of the CDR3 is TGCGCCAGCAGAGGGGGTCCGGGCGACTTAACCAATGAGCAGTTCTTC. Protein: CASRGGPGDLTNEQFF.